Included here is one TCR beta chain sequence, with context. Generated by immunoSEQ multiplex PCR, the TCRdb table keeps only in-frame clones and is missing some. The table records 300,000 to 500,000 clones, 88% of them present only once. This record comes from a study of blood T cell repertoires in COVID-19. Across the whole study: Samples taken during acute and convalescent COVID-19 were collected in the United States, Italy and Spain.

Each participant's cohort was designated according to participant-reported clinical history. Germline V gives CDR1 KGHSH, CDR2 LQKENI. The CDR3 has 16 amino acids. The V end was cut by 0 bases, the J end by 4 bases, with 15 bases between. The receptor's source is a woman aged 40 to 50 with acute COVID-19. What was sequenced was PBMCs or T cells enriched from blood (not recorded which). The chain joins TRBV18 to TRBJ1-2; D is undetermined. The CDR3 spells CASSPPISGSLYGYTF. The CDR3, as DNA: TGTGCCAGCTCACCACCGATCTCAGGATCCCTCTATGGCTACACCTTC. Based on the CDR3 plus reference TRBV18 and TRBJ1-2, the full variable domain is NAGVMQNPRHLVRRRGQEARLRCSPMKGHSHVYWYRQLPEEGLKFMVYLQKENIIDESGMPKERFSAEFPKEGPSILRIQQVVRGDSAAYFCASSPPISGSLYGYTFGSGTRLTVV.